What follows are 5 T cell receptor beta chains derived from one specimen sequenced in a study of T cells in localized non-small cell lung cancer. Only in-frame clones appear in the TCRdb table, and some are missing; sequencing was by immunoSEQ multiplex PCR. The table includes under 20,000 clones, around 90% detected once. The sequencing used peripheral blood, collected before any cancer treatment. The receptors stem from a woman aged 40 to 75 with stage I lung adenocarcinoma.

V and J are TRBV7-9 and TRBJ2-3; TRBD2 aligns across 7 bases. The CDR3 is 16 amino acids. V was clipped by 3 bases and J by 7 bases; unmatched bases: 13. Germline V CDR1 and CDR2: SEHNR, FQNEAQ (reference sequence). This chain's CDR3 is CASSLSGGGPVHTQYF. As DNA, the CDR3 is TGTGCCAGCAGCTTGTCTGGCGGGGGACCGGTCCATACGCAGTATTTT.

The V and J genes are TRBV6-5 and TRBJ1-4, with no clear D. V was trimmed by 0 bases and J by 0 bases, leaving 8 bases between them. Germline V gene sequence: CDR1 MNHEY, CDR2 SVGAGI. The CDR3 runs to 16 residues. DNA of the CDR3: TGTGCCAGCAGTTACTCGATCCGACCAACTAATGAAAAACTGTTTTTT. It codes for CASSYSIRPTNEKLFF.

This chain connects TRBV6-6 to TRBJ2-5, with TRBD2 identical over 7 bases. CDR1 MNHNY and CDR2 SVGAGI come from the germline V gene (reference sequence). V lost 6 bases and J lost 2; bases outside the gene matches: 3. The CDR3 has 13 residues. The CDR3 sequence: CASRGGDQETQYF. DNA of the CDR3: TGTGCCAGCAGGGGGGGGGATCAAGAGACCCAGTACTTC.

V usage is TRBV19 and J usage is TRBJ1-1; D is perhaps TRBD1 (5 bases). Germline CDR1 LNHDA, CDR2 SQIVND (reference sequence). Trimming removed 4 bases at V and 6 bases at J, with 12 bases between. The CDR3 runs to 13 residues. The CDR3, as DNA: TGTGCCAGTAGTAAGGACATAGTCCCTGAAGCTTTCTTT. Amino acids: CASSKDIVPEAFF. Full variable domain (rest looked up from reference TRBV19 and TRBJ1-1): DGGITQSPKYLFRKEGQNVTLSCEQNLNHDAMYWYRQDPGQGLRLIYYSQIVNDFQKGDIAEGYSVSREKKESFPLTVTSAQKNPTAFYLCASSKDIVPEAFFGQGTRLTVV.

This rearrangement joins TRBV29-1 to TRBJ2-1; tentative D call: TRBD1 (6 bases). V was pared by 3 bases and J by 8 bases, with 20 bases between. CDR1 is SQVTM, CDR2 ANQGSEA, per germline. The CDR3 loop spans 15 amino acids. As DNA, the CDR3 is TGCAGCGTTGAGGACAGCCGAGAGACCGGGGATGAGCAGTTCTTC. This translates into CSVEDSRETGDEQFF.